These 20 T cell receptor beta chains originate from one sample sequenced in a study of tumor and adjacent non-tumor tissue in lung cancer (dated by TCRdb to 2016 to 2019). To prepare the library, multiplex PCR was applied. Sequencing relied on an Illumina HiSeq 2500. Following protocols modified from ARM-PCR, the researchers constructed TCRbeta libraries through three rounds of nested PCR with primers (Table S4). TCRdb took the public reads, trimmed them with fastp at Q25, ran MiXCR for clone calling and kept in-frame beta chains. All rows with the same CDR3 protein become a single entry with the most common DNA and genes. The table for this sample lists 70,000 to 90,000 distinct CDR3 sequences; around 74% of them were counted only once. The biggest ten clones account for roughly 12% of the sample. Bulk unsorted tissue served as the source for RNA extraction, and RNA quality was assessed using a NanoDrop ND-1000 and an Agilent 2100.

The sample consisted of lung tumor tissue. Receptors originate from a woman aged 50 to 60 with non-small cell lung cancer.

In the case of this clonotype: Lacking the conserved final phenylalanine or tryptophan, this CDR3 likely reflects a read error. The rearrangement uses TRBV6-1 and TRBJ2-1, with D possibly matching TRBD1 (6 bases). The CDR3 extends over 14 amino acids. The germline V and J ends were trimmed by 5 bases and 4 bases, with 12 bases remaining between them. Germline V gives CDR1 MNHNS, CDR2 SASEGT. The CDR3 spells CASSRRTVYNEQFL. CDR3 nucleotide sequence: TGTGCCAGCAGTCGACGGACAGTGTACAATGAGCAGTTCCTC.

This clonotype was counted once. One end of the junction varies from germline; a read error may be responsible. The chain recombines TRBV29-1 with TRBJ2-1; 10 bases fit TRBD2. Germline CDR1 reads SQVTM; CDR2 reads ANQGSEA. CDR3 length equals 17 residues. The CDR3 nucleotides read TGCAGCGTTGAATTCCCCGGGCTAGCGGGAGTCTACAATGAGCAGCTCTTT. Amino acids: CSVEFPGLAGVYNEQLF.

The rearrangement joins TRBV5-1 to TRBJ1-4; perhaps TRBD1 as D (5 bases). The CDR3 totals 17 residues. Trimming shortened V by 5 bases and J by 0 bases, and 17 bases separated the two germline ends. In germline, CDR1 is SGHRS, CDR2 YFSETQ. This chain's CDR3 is CASSRGPDGATNEKLFF. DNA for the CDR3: TGCGCCAGCAGTAGGGGTCCGGATGGAGCAACTAATGAAAAACTGTTTTTT.

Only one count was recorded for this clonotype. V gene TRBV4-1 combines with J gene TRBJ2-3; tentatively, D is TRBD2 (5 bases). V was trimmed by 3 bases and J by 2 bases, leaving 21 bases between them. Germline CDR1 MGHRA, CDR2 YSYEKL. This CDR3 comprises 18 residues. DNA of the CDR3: TGCGCCAGCAGCCACGGGGTTCTAGCAAAGCGTAACACAGATACGCAGTATTTT. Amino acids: CASSHGVLAKRNTDTQYF.

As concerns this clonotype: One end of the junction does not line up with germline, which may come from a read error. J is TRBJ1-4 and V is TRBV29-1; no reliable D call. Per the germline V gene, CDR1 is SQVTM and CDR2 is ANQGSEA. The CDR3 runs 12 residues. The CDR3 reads CSVEQRGEKLFF. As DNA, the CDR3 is TGTAGCGTTGAACAGCGTGGGGAAAAACTGTTTTTT. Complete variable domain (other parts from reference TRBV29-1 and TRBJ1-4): SAVISQKPSRDICQRGTSLTIQCQVDSQVTMMFWYRQQPGQSLTLIATANQGSEATYESGFVIDKFPISRPNLTFSTLTVSNMSPEDSSIYLCSVEQRGEKLFFGSGTQLSVL.

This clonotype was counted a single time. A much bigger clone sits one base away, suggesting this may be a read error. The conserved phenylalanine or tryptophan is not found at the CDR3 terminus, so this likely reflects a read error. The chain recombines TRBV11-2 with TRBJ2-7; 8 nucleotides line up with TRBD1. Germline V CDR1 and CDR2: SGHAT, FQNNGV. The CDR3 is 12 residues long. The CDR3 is CASSLDRGEQYL. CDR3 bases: TGTGCCAGCAGCCTAGACAGGGGCGAGCAGTACCTC.

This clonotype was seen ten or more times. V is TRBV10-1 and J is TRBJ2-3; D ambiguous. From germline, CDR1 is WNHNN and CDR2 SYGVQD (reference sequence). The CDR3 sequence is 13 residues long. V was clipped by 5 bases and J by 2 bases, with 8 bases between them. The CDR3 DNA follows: TGCGCCAGCAGTAGACACCACACAGATACGCAGTATTTT. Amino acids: CASSRHHTDTQYF.

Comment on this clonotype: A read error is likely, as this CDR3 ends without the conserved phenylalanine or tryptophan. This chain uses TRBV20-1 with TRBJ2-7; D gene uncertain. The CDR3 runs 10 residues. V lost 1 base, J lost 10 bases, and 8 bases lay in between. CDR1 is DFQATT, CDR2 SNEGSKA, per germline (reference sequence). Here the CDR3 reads CSARVEEQYL. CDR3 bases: TGCAGTGCTAGAGTCGAAGAACAGTACTTA.

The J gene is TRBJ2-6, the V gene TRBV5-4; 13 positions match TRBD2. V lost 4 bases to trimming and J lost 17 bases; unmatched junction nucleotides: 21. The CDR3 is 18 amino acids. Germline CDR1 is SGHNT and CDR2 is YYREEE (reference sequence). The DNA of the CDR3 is TGTGCCAGCAGCAGTGCGGGACTAGCGGGACCTGGGGCCAACATCATGACTTTC. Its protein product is CASSSAGLAGPGANIMTF.

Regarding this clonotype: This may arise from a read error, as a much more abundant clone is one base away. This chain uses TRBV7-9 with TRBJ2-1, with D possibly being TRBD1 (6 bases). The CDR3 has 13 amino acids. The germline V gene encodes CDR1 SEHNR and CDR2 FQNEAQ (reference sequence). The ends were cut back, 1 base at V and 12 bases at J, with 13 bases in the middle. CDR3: CASSLEQGFRQFF. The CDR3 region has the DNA TGTGCCAGCAGCTTAGAACAGGGCTTCAGGCAGTTCTTC.

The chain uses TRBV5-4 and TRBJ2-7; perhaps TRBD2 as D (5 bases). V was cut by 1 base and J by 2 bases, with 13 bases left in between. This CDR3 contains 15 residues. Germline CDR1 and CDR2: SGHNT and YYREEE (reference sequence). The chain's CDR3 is CASSLTGGRAYEQYF. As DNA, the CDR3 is TGTGCCAGCAGCTTGACCGGAGGCAGAGCCTACGAGCAGTACTTC.

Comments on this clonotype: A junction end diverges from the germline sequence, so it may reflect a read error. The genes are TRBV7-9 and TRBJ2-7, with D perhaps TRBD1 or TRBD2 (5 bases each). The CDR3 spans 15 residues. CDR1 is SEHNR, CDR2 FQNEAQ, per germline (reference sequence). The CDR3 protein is CASSLTGSGSHEQYF. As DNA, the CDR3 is TGTGCCAGCAGCCTGACCGGGTCAGGGAGCCACGAGCAGTATTTC.

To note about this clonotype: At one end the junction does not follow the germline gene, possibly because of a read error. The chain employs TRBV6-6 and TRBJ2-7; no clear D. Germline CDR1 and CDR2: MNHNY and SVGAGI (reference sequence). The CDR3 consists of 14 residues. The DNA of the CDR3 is TGTGCCAGTAGTTACTCCGAAGAGGCGGACGAGCAGGACTTC. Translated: CASSYSEEADEQDF.

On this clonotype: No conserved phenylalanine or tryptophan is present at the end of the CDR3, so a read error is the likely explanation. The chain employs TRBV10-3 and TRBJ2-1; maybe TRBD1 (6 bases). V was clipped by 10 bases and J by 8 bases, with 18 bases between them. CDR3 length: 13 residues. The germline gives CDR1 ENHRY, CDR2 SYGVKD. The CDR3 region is CASTGSVLDEQFS. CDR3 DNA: TGTGCCAGCACAGGGAGCGTCTTGGATGAGCAGTTCTCC.

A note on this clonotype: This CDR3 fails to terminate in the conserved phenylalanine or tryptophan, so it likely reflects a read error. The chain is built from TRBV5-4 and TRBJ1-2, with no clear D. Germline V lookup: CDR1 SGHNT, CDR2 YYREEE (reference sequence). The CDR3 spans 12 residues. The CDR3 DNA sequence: TGTGCTGGCAGCAAGGAGTTTGATGGCTACACCTCC. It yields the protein CAGSKEFDGYTS.

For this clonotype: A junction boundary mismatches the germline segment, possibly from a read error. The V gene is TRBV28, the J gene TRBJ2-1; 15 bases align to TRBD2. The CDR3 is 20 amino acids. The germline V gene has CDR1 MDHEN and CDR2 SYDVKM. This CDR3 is CTSSSTPGLAGGGTYNEQLF. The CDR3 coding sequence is TGTACCAGCAGTTCGACCCCGGGACTAGCGGGAGGTGGGACCTACAATGAGCAGTTATTC.

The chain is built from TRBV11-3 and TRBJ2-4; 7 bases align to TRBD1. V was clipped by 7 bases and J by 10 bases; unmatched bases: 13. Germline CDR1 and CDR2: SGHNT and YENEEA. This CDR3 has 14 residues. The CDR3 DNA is TGTGCCAGCAACTCAACAGGGGAAGGGAGTATTCAGTACTTC. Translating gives CASNSTGEGSIQYF.

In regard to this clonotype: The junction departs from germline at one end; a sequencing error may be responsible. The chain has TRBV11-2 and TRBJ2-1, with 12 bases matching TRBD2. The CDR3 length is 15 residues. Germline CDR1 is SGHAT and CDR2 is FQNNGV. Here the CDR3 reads CASCLEASGRADQFF. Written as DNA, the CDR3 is TGTGCCAGCTGCTTAGAAGCTAGCGGGAGGGCCGACCAGTTCTTC.

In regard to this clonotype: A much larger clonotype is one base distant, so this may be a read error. In DNA, the CDR3 is TGTGCCAGCAGTGAAATCTACGACCAGTACTTC. It translates to CASSEIYDQYF. V usage is TRBV2 and J usage is TRBJ2-7; D is uncertain. Germline CDR1 is SNHLY and CDR2 is FYNNEI. The CDR3 sequence is 11 residues long.

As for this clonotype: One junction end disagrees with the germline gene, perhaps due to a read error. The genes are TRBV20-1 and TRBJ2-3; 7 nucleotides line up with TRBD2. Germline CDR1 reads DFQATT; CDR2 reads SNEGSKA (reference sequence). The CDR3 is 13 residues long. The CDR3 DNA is TGCAGTGCTAAAGTGACTAGCACGGATACGCAGTATTTT. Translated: CSAKVTSTDTQYF.